Described below is a single TCR beta chain sequence and its context. Only in-frame clones appear in the TCRdb table, and some are missing; sequencing was by immunoSEQ multiplex PCR. Of over 100,000 clones listed, roughly four fifths are singletons. This sample is drawn from a study of blood T cell repertoires in COVID-19. Whole-study context: Material from acute and convalescent COVID-19 was sourced from the United States, Italy and Spain. In each case, the material was cDNA or gDNA derived from T cells, B-cell-depleted T cells, or PBMCs.

This TCR derives from a man aged 35-49 years with active or convalescent COVID-19. Sequencing was performed on peripheral blood.

The CDR3 is CASRPQGSFGEKLFF. CDR3 coding DNA: TGCGCCAGCAGGCCACAGGGGTCCTTTGGTGAAAAACTGTTTTTT. This chain connects TRBV5-1 to TRBJ1-4, with 7 bases lining up with TRBD1. The germline V gene encodes CDR1 SGHRS and CDR2 YFSETQ. The CDR3 extends over 15 amino acids. V was clipped by 5 bases and J by 7 bases; unmatched bases: 11.